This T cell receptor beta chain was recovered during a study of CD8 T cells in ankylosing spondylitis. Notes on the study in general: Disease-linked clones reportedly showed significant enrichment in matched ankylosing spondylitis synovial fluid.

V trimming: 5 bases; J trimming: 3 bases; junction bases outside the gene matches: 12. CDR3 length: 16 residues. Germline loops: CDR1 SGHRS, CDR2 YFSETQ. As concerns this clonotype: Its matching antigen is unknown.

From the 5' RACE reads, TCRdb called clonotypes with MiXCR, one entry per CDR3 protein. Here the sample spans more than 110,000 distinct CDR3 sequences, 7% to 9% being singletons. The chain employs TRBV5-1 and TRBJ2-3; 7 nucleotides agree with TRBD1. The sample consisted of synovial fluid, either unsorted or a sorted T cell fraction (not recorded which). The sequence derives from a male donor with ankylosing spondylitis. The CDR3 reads CASRRETGALTDTQYF. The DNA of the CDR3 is TGCGCCAGCAGAAGGGAAACAGGGGCCTTGACAGATACGCAGTATTTT.